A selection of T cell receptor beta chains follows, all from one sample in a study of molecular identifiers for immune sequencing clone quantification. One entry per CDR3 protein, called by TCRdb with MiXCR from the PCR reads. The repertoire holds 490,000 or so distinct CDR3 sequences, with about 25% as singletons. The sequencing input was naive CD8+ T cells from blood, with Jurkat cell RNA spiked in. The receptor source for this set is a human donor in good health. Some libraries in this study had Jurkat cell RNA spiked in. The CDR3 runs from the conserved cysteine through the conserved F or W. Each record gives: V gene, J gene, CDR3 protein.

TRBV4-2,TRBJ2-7,CASSQDLAETSYEQYF
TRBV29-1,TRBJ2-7,CSVAGAHEQYF
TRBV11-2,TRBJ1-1,CASSLYSNTEAFF
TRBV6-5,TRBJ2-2,CASSLPLAGVKTGELFF
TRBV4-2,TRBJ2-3,CASSQSPLSTDTQYF
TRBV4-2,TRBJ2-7,CASSQDLPGLLFYEQYF
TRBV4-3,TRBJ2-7,CASSQGWGRAYEQYF
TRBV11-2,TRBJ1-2,CASSLAGAGNYGYTF
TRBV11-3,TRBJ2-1,CASSTRQGPYNEQFF
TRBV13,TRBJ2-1,CASSAPGAYGLEQFF
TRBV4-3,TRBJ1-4,CASSQDRRGMASF
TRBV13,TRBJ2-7,CASSEIQGYEQYF
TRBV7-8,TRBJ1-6,CASSPRTVSYNSPLHF
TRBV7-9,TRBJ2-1,CASSSGTGVSWQFF
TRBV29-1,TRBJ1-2,CSVVGQGVSPEGYGYTF
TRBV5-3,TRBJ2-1,CASSLADGRRSSYNEQFF
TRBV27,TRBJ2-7,CASSALQGAFYEQYF
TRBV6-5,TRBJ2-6,CASSMPGTDSGANVLTF
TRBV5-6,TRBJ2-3,CASSFWTIAPGGGTDTQYF
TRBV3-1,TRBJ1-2,CASSQDPQSRAANYGYTF
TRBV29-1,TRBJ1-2,CSVGASNYGYTF
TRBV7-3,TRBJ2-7,CASSPGGDYSFSYEQYF
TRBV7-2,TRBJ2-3,CASVFLRGSTDTQYF
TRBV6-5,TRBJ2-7,CASSYGSGTSYEQYF
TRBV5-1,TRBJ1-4,CASSLRGPINEKLFF
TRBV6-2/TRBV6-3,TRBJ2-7,CASRNRDNSYEQYF
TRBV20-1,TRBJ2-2,CSARDWSSGRVTGELFF
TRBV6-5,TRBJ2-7,CASSYSIAGAYEQYF
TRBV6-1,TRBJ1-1,CASSNSLSPEAFF
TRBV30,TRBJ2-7,CAWNPIGYEQYF
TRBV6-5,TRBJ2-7,CASSYSNRAYEQYF
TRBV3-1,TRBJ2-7,CASSQSPGLALYEQYF
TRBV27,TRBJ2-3,CASRLLAGSTDTQYF
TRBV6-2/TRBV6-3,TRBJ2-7,CASSYYPRAALNPYEQYF
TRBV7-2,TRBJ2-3,CASSWTSGSSTDTQYF
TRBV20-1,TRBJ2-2,CSARDGARGSVTGELIF
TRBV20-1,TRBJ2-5,CSARGHGGGPETQYF
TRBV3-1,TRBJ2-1,CASSQGRLAGDNEQFF
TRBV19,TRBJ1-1,CASNPGTVYTEAFF
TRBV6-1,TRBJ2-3,CASKLTTDTQYF
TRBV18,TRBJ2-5,CASSPNRLAGQETQYF
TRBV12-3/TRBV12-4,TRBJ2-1,CASIWSQSYNEQLF
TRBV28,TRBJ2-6,CASRYTGSSGANVLTF
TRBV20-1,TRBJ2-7,CSARSGSRYEQYF
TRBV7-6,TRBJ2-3,CASSPLSIGTDTQYF
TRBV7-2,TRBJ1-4,CASSLVTQGVKLFF
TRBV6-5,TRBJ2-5,CASSYSWGLAGGGRADQYF
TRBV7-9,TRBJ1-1,CASSLGGTGENTEAFF
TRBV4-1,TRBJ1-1,CASSSREGGRTEAFF
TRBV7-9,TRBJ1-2,CASSLGPGGNYGYTF
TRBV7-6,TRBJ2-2,CASSSGVELLF
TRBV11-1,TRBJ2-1,CASSLTGGDEQFF
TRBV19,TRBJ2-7,CASSSTSGAYEQYF
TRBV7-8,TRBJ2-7,CASSPMAGSSYEQYF
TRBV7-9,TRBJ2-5,CASSLAPGQGFEETQYF